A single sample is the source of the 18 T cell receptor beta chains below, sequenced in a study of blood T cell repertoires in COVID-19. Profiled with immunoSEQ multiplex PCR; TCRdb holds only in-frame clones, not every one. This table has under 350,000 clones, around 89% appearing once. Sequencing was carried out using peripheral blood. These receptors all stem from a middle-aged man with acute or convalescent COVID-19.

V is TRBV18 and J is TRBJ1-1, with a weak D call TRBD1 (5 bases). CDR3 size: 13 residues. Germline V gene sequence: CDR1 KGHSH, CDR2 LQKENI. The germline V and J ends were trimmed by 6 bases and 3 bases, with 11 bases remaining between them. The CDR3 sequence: CASSLSGDTEAFF. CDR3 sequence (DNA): TGTGCCAGCTCCCTGTCGGGGGACACTGAAGCTTTCTTT. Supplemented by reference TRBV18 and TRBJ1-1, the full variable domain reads NAGVMQNPRHLVRRRGQEARLRCSPMKGHSHVYWYRQLPEEGLKFMVYLQKENIIDESGMPKERFSAEFPKEGPSILRIQQVVRGDSAAYFCASSLSGDTEAFFGQGTRLTVV.

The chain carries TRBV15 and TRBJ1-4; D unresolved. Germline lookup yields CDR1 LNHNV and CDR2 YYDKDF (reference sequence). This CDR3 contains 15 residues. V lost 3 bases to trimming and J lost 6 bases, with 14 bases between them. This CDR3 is CATSSLRGRDEKLFF. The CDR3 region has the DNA TGTGCCACCAGCAGTCTCCGGGGAAGAGATGAAAAACTGTTTTTT.

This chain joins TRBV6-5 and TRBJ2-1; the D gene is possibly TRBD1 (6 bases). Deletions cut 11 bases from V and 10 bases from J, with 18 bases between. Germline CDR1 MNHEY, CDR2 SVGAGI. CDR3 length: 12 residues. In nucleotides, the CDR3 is TGTGCCGCCAGGGTGGGTGGGACAGAGCAGTTCTTC. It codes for CAARVGGTEQFF.

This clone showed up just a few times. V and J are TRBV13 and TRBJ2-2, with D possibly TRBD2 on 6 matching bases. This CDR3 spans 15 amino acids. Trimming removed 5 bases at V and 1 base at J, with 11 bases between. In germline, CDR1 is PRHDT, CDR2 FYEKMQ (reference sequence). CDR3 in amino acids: CASSEGGRNTGELFF. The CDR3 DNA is TGTGCCAGCAGCGAAGGAGGGAGGAACACCGGGGAGCTGTTTTTT.

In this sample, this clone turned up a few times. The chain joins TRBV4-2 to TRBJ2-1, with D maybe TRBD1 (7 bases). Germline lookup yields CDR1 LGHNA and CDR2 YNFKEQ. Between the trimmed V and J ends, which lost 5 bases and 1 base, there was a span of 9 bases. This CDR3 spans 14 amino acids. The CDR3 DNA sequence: TGTGCCAGCAGCTCAGGGGGGTCCTACAATGAGCAGTTCTTC. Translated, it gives CASSSGGSYNEQFF.

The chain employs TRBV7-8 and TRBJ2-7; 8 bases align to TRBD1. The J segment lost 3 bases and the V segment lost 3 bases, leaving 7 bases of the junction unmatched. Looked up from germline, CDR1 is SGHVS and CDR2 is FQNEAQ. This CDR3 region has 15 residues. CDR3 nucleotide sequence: TGTGCCAGCAGCTTCGGACAGGGTCAACTCTACGAGCAGTACTTC. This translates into CASSFGQGQLYEQYF.

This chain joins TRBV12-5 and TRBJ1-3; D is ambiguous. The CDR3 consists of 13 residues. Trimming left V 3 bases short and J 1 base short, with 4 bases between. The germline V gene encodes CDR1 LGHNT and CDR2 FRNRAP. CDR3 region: CASGFSSGNTIYF. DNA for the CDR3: TGTGCTAGTGGTTTCTCGTCTGGAAACACCATATATTTT.

CDR3 sequence reads: CASSWTGGASSGANVLTF. The CDR3 nucleotides read TGCGCCAGCAGCTGGACAGGGGGCGCCTCTTCTGGGGCCAACGTCCTGACTTTC. The chain recombines TRBV5-1 with TRBJ2-6; 11 bases align to TRBD1. CDR1 is SGHRS, CDR2 YFSETQ, per germline. The length of the CDR3 is 18 residues. V trimming: 3 bases; J trimming: 1 base; junction bases outside the gene matches: 6.

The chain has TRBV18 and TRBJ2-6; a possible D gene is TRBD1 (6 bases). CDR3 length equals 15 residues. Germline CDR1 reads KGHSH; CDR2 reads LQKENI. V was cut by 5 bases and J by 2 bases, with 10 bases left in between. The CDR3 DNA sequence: TGTGCCAGCTCATTTCAGGGGCCTGGGGCCAACGTCCTGACTTTC. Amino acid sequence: CASSFQGPGANVLTF. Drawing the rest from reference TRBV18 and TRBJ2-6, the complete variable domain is NAGVMQNPRHLVRRRGQEARLRCSPMKGHSHVYWYRQLPEEGLKFMVYLQKENIIDESGMPKERFSAEFPKEGPSILRIQQVVRGDSAAYFCASSFQGPGANVLTFGAGSRLTVL.

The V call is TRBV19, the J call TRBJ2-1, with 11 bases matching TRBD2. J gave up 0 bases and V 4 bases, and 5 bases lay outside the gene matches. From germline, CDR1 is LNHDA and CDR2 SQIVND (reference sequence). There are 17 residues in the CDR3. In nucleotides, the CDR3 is TGTGCCAGTAGTAGGGGGACTAGCGGAAGCTCCTACAATGAGCAGTTCTTC. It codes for CASSRGTSGSSYNEQFF.

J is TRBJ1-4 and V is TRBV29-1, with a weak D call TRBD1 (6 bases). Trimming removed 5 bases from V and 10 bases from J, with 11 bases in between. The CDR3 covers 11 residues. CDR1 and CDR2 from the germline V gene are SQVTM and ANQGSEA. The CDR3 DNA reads TGCAGCGTTCAAATAGGGGGAAAACTGTTTTTT. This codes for CSVQIGGKLFF. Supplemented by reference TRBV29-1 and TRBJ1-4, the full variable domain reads SAVISQKPSRDICQRGTSLTIQCQVDSQVTMMFWYRQQPGQSLTLIATANQGSEATYESGFVIDKFPISRPNLTFSTLTVSNMSPEDSSIYLCSVQIGGKLFFGSGTQLSVL.

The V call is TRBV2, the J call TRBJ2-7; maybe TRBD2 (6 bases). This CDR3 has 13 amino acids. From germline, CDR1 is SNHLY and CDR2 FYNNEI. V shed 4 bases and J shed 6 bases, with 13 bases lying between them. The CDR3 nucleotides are TGTGCCAGCAGTGTCTACCAGGGAGGCGAGCAGTACTTC. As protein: CASSVYQGGEQYF.

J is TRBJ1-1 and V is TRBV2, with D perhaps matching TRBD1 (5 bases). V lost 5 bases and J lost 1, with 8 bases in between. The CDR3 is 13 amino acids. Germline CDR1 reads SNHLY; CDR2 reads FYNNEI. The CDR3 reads CASSRTRNTEAFF. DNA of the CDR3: TGTGCCAGCAGTAGGACAAGGAACACTGAAGCTTTCTTT.

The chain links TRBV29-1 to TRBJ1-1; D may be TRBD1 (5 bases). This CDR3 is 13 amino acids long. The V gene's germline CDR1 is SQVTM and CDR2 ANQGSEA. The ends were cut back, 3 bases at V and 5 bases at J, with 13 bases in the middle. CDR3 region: CSVDSGAGTEAFF. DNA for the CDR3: TGCAGCGTTGATAGTGGGGCTGGTACTGAAGCTTTCTTT. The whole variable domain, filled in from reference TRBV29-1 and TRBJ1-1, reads SAVISQKPSRDICQRGTSLTIQCQVDSQVTMMFWYRQQPGQSLTLIATANQGSEATYESGFVIDKFPISRPNLTFSTLTVSNMSPEDSSIYLCSVDSGAGTEAFFGQGTRLTVV.

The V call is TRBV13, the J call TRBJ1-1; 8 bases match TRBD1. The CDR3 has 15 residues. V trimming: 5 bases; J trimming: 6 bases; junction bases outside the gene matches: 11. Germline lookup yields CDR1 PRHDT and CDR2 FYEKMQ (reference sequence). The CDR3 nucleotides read TGTGCCAGCAGCATCGGGACAGGTTACGGGGCTGAAGCTTTCTTT. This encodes CASSIGTGYGAEAFF. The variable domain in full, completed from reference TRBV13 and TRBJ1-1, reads AAGVIQSPRHLIKEKRETATLKCYPIPRHDTVYWYQQGPGQDPQFLISFYEKMQSDKGSIPDRFSAQQFSDYHSELNMSSLELGDSALYFCASSIGTGYGAEAFFGQGTRLTVV.

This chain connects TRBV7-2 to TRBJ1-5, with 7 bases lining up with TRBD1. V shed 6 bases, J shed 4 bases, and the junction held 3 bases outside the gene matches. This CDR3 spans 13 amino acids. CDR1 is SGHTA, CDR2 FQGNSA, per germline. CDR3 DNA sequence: TGTGCCAGCAGTTCGGACAGGAATCAGCCCCAGCATTTT. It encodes CASSSDRNQPQHF.

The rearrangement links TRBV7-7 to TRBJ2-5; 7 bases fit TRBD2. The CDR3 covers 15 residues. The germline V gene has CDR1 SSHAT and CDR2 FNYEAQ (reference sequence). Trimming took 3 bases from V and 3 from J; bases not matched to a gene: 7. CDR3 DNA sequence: TGTGCCAGCAGCTTGGGGGGACGGGGGGAAGAGACCCAGTACTTC. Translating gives CASSLGGRGEETQYF.

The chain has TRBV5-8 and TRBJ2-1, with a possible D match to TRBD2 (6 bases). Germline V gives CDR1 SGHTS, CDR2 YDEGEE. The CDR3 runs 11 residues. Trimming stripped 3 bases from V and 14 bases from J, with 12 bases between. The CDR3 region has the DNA TGTGCCAGCAGCTACGGGCCGGGAGAGTTCTTC. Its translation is CASSYGPGEFF.